One T cell receptor (beta chain) is described in this entry. In the study's own analysis: Estimation of nucleated cell counts relied on the amplification of reference gene primers. Clones were read by immunoSEQ multiplex PCR, and TCRdb kept only the in-frame ones, dropping some. V and J calls and clone size follow that table, whereas D and trimming were derived from the DNA. Of roughly 160,000 clones listed, around 74% are singletons. This sample is drawn from a study of blood T cell repertoires in COVID-19. Study overall: In each case, the material was cDNA or gDNA derived from T cells, B-cell-depleted T cells, or PBMCs.

Patients in Seattle were enrolled during active infection, then followed longitudinally. The CDR3 sequence is 15 residues long. V lost 4 bases and J 5 bases, leaving 12 bases between the germline ends. Germline V lookup: CDR1 SNHLY, CDR2 FYNNEI. Material: peripheral blood. The chain links TRBV2 to TRBJ1-6; D may be TRBD1 (5 bases). This TCR was recovered from a woman aged 55-75 years with COVID-19, enrolled during active disease. This CDR3 is CASSAYGAHNSPLHF. The CDR3 DNA follows: TGTGCCAGCAGTGCTTATGGGGCCCATAATTCACCCCTCCACTTT.